This entry lists 24 T cell receptor beta chains sequenced from one sample in a study of blood T cell repertoires in COVID-19. Sequencing used immunoSEQ multiplex PCR; TCRdb keeps in-frame clones, though not all of them. The table shows approximately 160,000 clones, with roughly 84% occurring only once. Material: peripheral blood. The origin of the receptors is a man younger than 35 with active or convalescent COVID-19.

The J gene is TRBJ1-2, the V gene TRBV2; 9 bases are shared with TRBD1. Germline V gene data show CDR1 as SNHLY and CDR2 as FYNNEI. The junction had 4 bases not matched to a gene; V was cut back by 5 bases and J by 6 bases. This CDR3 comprises 13 residues. DNA for the CDR3: TGTGCCAGCAGTAAAACAGGGGGCGATGGCTACACCTTC. This gives the protein CASSKTGGDGYTF.

The chain has TRBV4-1 and TRBJ2-1, with 8 bases lining up with TRBD2. Germline V gene lookup returns CDR1 MGHRA and CDR2 YSYEKL. The CDR3 extends over 17 amino acids. V dropped 3 bases and J dropped 9; count of bases not matched to a gene: 16. CDR3 DNA sequence: TGCGCCAGCAGCCAGGCCCCTAAATCGGCGGGGGGTAGTGAGCAGTTCTTC. As protein: CASSQAPKSAGGSEQFF.

This CDR3 is CASKSPRTSGDEQYF. CDR3 in DNA: TGTGCCAGCAAATCACCCAGGACTAGCGGGGATGAGCAGTATTTT. The V call is TRBV28, the J call TRBJ2-3; 12 nucleotides agree with TRBD2. With V trimmed by 7 bases and J by 11 bases, 13 bases remained unmatched. This CDR3 comprises 15 residues. The germline gives CDR1 MDHEN, CDR2 SYDVKM.

The V and J genes are TRBV6-5 and TRBJ1-4; the match to TRBD1 covers 9 bases. V dropped 8 bases and J dropped 7; count of bases not matched to a gene: 8. The CDR3 totals 14 residues. Germline V lookup: CDR1 MNHEY, CDR2 SVGAGI. The CDR3 loop is CASATGGASEKLFF. The CDR3, as DNA: TGTGCCAGCGCAACAGGGGGCGCTTCTGAAAAACTGTTTTTT.

V and J are TRBV4-2 and TRBJ2-7; 10 bases are a match to TRBD1. The germline CDR1 and CDR2 sequences are LGHNA and YNFKEQ. The CDR3 contains 17 residues. V gave up 0 bases and J gave up 6 bases; unmatched junction bases: 11. The CDR3 sequence: CASSQEIIRTGGGEQYF. In nucleotides, the CDR3 is TGTGCCAGCAGCCAAGAAATAATCCGGACAGGGGGAGGCGAGCAGTACTTC.

This chain connects TRBV6-5 to TRBJ1-5, with 9 nucleotides matching TRBD1. CDR1 and CDR2 from the germline V gene are MNHEY and SVGAGI. The CDR3 contains 16 residues. V was clipped by 4 bases and J by 2 bases; unmatched bases: 6. The CDR3 protein is CASSSQDRGGNQPQHF. In DNA form, the CDR3 reads TGTGCCAGCAGTTCCCAGGACAGGGGTGGCAATCAGCCCCAGCATTTT.

V usage is TRBV19 and J usage is TRBJ2-7; 8 positions match TRBD2. CDR1 is LNHDA and CDR2 is SQIVND in the germline V gene (reference sequence). The length of the CDR3 is 15 residues. Germline trimming cut 1 base from V and 2 bases from J; bases unmatched to any gene: 4. CDR3 sequence: CASSIGSGEPYEQYF. The CDR3, as DNA: TGTGCCAGTAGTATAGGTAGCGGGGAACCCTACGAGCAGTACTTC.

The chain combines TRBV7-2 with TRBJ1-5; tentative D call: TRBD1 (6 bases). CDR1 and CDR2 from the germline V gene are SGHTA and FQGNSA. The CDR3 runs 13 residues. V was pared by 4 bases and J by 6 bases, with 10 bases between. The CDR3 sequence: CASSSRDTQPQHF. The CDR3 coding sequence is TGTGCCAGCAGCTCCCGGGACACTCAGCCCCAGCATTTT.

The V gene is TRBV14, the J gene TRBJ1-2; the match to TRBD1 covers 9 bases. Germline CDR1 reads SGHDN; CDR2 reads FVKESK. The junction had 6 bases not matched to a gene; V was cut back by 8 bases and J by 5 bases. This CDR3 has 13 residues. Written as DNA, the CDR3 is TGTGCCAGCGGAACAGGGGGCGGGTATGGCTACACCTTC. Protein: CASGTGGGYGYTF.

V gene TRBV5-4 combines with J gene TRBJ2-6; D remains unclear. This CDR3 is built from 15 residues. Trimming took 0 bases from V and 2 from J, leaving 6 bases between them. Per the germline V gene, CDR1 is SGHNT and CDR2 is YYREEE (reference sequence). The CDR3 region has the DNA TGTGCCAGCAGCTTGGGAGGCGCTGGGGCCAACGTCCTGACTTTC. Translated: CASSLGGAGANVLTF. Looking up the rest from reference TRBV5-4 and TRBJ2-6 gives the full variable domain: ETGVTQSPTHLIKTRGQQVTLRCSSQSGHNTVSWYQQALGQGPQFIFQYYREEENGRGNFPPRFSGLQFPNYSSELNVNALELDDSALYLCASSLGGAGANVLTFGAGSRLTVL.

The CDR3 loop reads CASSQDRVAGAQYF. CDR3 DNA: TGTGCCAGCAGCCAAGATCGAGTGGCTGGAGCGCAGTATTTT. The chain links TRBV3-1 (or the pseudogene TRBV3-2) to TRBJ2-3; D is unclear. The V gene lost 0 bases and the J gene lost 10 bases, with 14 bases spanning the gap. The CDR3 is made up of 14 amino acids. Germline V lookup: CDR1 LGHDT, CDR2 YNNKEL (reference sequence).

The rearrangement uses TRBV5-6 and TRBJ1-2; D possibly corresponds to TRBD1 (6 bases). This CDR3 has 18 amino acids. Deletions cut 2 bases from V and 3 bases from J, with 23 bases between. Germline CDR1 and CDR2: SGHDT and YYEEEE. The CDR3 sequence is CASSLQGPLPPRYYGYTF. The CDR3 DNA follows: TGTGCCAGCAGCTTACAGGGACCTCTACCACCCCGCTACTATGGCTACACCTTC.

The genes are TRBV4-1 and TRBJ1-5, with a tentative D call TRBD1 (6 bases). Germline CDR1 MGHRA, CDR2 YSYEKL. The CDR3 contains 17 residues. Deletions cut 1 base from V and 4 bases from J, with 17 bases between. The CDR3, as DNA: TGCGCCAGCAGCCAAGCTTCGGGGGGCGCATGGAATCAGCCCCAGCATTTT. Residues: CASSQASGGAWNQPQHF.

The chain is built from TRBV6-5 and TRBJ1-5; D might be TRBD1 (5 bases). V was pared by 6 bases and J by 3 bases, with 12 bases between. Germline V gene lookup returns CDR1 MNHEY and CDR2 SVGAGI. The CDR3 is 14 residues long. In nucleotides, the CDR3 is TGTGCCAGCAGAAGTGGACAACTCAATCAGCCCCAGCATTTT. Translated, it gives CASRSGQLNQPQHF.

V and J are TRBV11-2 and TRBJ2-7; 8 nucleotides line up with TRBD2. Germline V CDR1 and CDR2: SGHAT, FQNNGV. This CDR3 comprises 18 residues. With 5 bases clipped from V and 6 bases from J, the junction kept 21 bases outside the gene matches. This chain's CDR3 is CASSPRLGLGGWGGEQYF. The CDR3 region has the DNA TGTGCCAGCAGCCCACGACTGGGACTAGGGGGTTGGGGAGGCGAGCAGTACTTC.

The genes are TRBV5-1 and TRBJ1-5; no reliable D call. Trimming cost V 2 bases and J 0 bases, with 12 bases left between them. Germline V gene lookup returns CDR1 SGHRS and CDR2 YFSETQ. This CDR3 comprises 16 residues. For the CDR3, the DNA is TGCGCCAGCAGCTTAGGACTGCGGAATAGCAATCAGCCCCAGCATTTT. This sequence encodes CASSLGLRNSNQPQHF. Full variable domain (missing parts from reference TRBV5-1 and TRBJ1-5): KAGVTQTPRYLIKTRGQQVTLSCSPISGHRSVSWYQQTPGQGLQFLFEYFSETQRNKGNFPGRFSGRQFSNSRSEMNVSTLELGDSALYLCASSLGLRNSNQPQHFGDGTRLSIL.

CDR3 amino acids: CASHRGDTGELFF. The CDR3 bases are TGTGCCAGCCACAGGGGGGACACCGGGGAGCTGTTTTTT. The V gene is TRBV28, the J gene TRBJ2-2; 8 positions agree with TRBD1. V lost 8 bases to trimming and J lost 3 bases; unmatched junction nucleotides: 2. This CDR3 region has 13 residues. Germline CDR1 and CDR2: MDHEN and SYDVKM. Full variable domain (missing parts from reference TRBV28 and TRBJ2-2): DVKVTQSSRYLVKRTGEKVFLECVQDMDHENMFWYRQDPGLGLRLIYFSYDVKMKEKGDIPEGYSVSREKKERFSLILESASTNQTSMYLCASHRGDTGELFFGEGSRLTVL.

About this clone: One junction end disagrees with the germline gene, perhaps due to a read error. CDR3 coding DNA: TGTGCTAGCAGTCAACAGGGCTCCTACGAGCAGTACTTC. Protein product: CASSQQGSYEQYF. The chain employs TRBV7-7 and TRBJ2-7; D is perhaps TRBD1 (6 bases). The CDR3 runs to 13 residues. Germline V gives CDR1 SSHAT, CDR2 FNYEAQ (reference sequence).

This chain joins TRBV3-1 (or the pseudogene TRBV3-2) and TRBJ2-7; weak D call: TRBD1 (6 bases). This CDR3 is 15 amino acids long. Per germline, CDR1 LGHDT and CDR2 YNNKEL (reference sequence). The germline V and J ends were trimmed by 5 bases and 3 bases, with 17 bases remaining between them. Here the CDR3 DNA reads TGTGCCAGCAGCGACACTTATAGGACAGTCTACGAGCAGTACTTC. It yields the protein CASSDTYRTVYEQYF.

DNA of the CDR3: TGTGCCAGCAGCTGGGGGGGTCGGGCGCTACGAGGCCCCTACAATGAGCAGTTCTTC. This encodes CASSWGGRALRGPYNEQFF. The chain carries TRBV7-2 and TRBJ2-1; 7 bases agree with TRBD2. The CDR3 sequence is 19 residues long. With V trimmed by 4 bases and J by 2 bases, 17 bases remained unmatched. Germline CDR1 is SGHTA and CDR2 is FQGNSA.

V and J are TRBV11-3 and TRBJ2-2, with 11 positions matching TRBD2. This CDR3 contains 20 residues. J was trimmed by 4 bases and V by 0 bases; bases with no gene match: 13. Germline CDR1 reads SGHNT; CDR2 reads YENEEA. CDR3 sequence (DNA): TGTGCCAGCAGCTTAGAGGAGGCTCTAGCGGGGGGCGGAACCACCGGGGAGCTGTTTTTT. Its protein is CASSLEEALAGGGTTGELFF.

The chain joins TRBV11-3 to TRBJ1-4, with 8 positions matching TRBD1. V shed 5 bases and J 10 bases; nucleotides not matched to a gene: 3. Germline-derived CDR1 and CDR2 are SGHNT and YENEEA. The CDR3 covers 12 residues. The CDR3 DNA sequence: TGTGCCAGCAGCGCGACAGGGGTAAAACTGTTTTTT. Protein product: CASSATGVKLFF.

J is TRBJ1-2 and V is TRBV7-9, with 8 nucleotides matching TRBD1. V gave up 5 bases and J gave up 1 base; unmatched junction bases: 9. CDR1 is SEHNR and CDR2 is FQNEAQ in the germline V gene (reference sequence). This CDR3 comprises 16 residues. The CDR3 nucleotides are TGTGCCAGCAGCCCAATGGCAGGGGGCTATAACTATGGCTACACCTTC. The encoded protein is CASSPMAGGYNYGYTF.

This chain joins TRBV28 and TRBJ1-5, with 8 bases fitting TRBD1. The V gene's germline CDR1 is MDHEN and CDR2 SYDVKM. The CDR3 is made up of 18 amino acids. V was clipped by 3 bases and J by 2 bases; unmatched bases: 12. The CDR3 loop is CASSFISDRGAGNQPQHF. The CDR3, as DNA: TGTGCCAGCAGTTTTATTTCAGACAGGGGAGCTGGCAATCAGCCCCAGCATTTT.